This T cell receptor (beta chain) was observed in a study of cytomegalovirus exposure and HLA in healthy donors. As concerns this clone: What it binds is unknown.

The PCR made use of 60 Vbeta and 13 Jbeta primers. Method: immunoSEQ multiplex PCR; TCRdb's copy keeps in-frame clones and lacks some. The sample includes over 150,000 clones, roughly 80% seen only once; the top ten take 10% to 15%. Overall study findings and caveats: For most TCR beta V segments, an earlier analysis put the productive rate at about 90% or about 30% of the time. When a later analysis compared HLA-associated TCR beta chains with equally common others, the HLA-associated chains turned out to be more clonally expanded and to have lower generation probabilities. There were a few CMV-associated chains whose specificity for CMV antigens was confirmed in vitro.

Germline lookup yields CDR1 SQVTM and CDR2 ANQGSEA. Trimming stripped 4 bases from V and 3 bases from J, with 7 bases between. There are 11 residues in the CDR3. The sequence derives from a man younger than 45 in good health and CMV-seropositive. The sample taken for sequencing was PBMCs. The chain has TRBV29-1 and TRBJ2-7, with D maybe TRBD1 (6 bases). CDR3 coding DNA: TGCAGCGTTGGGGACATCTACGAGCAGTACTTC. Protein: CSVGDIYEQYF.